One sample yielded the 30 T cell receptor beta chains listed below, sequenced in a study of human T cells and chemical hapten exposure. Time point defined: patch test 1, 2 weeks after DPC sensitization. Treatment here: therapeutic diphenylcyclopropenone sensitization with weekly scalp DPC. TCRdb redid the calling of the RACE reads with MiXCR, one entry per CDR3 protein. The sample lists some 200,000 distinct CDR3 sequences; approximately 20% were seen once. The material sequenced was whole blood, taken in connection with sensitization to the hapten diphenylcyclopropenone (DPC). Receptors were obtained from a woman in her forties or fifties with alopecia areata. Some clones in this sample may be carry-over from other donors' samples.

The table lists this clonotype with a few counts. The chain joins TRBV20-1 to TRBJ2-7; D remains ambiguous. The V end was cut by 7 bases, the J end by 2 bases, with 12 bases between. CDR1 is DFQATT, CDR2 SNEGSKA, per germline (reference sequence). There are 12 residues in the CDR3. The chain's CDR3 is CSGRPDTYEQYF. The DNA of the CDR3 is TGCAGTGGGCGTCCTGACACCTACGAGCAGTACTTC.

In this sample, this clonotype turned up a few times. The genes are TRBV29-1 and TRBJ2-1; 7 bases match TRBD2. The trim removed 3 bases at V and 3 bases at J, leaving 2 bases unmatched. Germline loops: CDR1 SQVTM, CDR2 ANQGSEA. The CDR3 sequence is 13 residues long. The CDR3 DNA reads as TGCAGCGTTGAGGCGGGAGTCTACAATGAGCAGTTCTTC. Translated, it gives CSVEAGVYNEQFF.

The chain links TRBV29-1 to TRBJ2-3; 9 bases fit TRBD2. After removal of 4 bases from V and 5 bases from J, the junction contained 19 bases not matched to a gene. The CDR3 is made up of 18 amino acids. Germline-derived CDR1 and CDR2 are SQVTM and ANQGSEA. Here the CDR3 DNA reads TGCAGCGTTGGAGGAAGGGGCTTCGGGATAGCGGGAGAAGATACGCAGTATTTT. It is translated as CSVGGRGFGIAGEDTQYF.

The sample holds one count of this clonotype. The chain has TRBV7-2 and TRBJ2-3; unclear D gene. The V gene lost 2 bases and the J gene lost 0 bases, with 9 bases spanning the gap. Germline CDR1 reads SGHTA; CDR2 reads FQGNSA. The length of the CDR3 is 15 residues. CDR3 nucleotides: TGTGCCAGCAGCTTACCTCGGATTAGCACAGATACGCAGTATTTT. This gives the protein CASSLPRISTDTQYF.

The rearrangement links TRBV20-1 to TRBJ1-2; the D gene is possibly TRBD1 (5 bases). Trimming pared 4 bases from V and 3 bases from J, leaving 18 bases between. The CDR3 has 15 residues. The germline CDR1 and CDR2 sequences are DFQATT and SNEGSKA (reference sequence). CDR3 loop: CSAIGGHSRDYGYTF. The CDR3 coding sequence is TGCAGTGCTATTGGAGGACATTCTCGGGACTATGGCTACACCTTC.

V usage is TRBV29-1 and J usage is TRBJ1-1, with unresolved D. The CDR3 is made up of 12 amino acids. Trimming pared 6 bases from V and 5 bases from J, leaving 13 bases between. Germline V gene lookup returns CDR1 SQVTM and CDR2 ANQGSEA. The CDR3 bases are TGCAGCGTAAACGGACCGGTTACTGAAGCTTTCTTT. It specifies CSVNGPVTEAFF.

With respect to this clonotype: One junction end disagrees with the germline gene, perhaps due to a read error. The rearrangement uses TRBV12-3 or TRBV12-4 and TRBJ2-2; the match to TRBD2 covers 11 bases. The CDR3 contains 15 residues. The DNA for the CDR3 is TGTGCCAGCAGTCTAGCGGGAGGAAACACCGGGGAGCTGTTTTTT. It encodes CASSLAGGNTGELFF.

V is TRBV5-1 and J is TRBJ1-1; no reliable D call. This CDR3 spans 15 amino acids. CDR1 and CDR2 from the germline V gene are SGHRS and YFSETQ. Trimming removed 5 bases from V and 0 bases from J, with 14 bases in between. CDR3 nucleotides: TGCGCCAGCAGTGGCGGATACGGCATGAACACTGAAGCTTTCTTT. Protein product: CASSGGYGMNTEAFF.

The CDR3: CASSQERTGQGAKLKETQYF. CDR3 nucleotide sequence: TGTGCCAGCAGCCAAGAACGAACGGGACAGGGGGCGAAATTGAAAGAGACCCAGTACTTC. The chain combines TRBV14 with TRBJ2-5, with 12 bases fitting TRBD1. The J segment lost 3 bases and the V segment lost 0 bases, leaving 14 bases of the junction unmatched. Per germline, CDR1 SGHDN and CDR2 FVKESK. The CDR3 has 20 residues.

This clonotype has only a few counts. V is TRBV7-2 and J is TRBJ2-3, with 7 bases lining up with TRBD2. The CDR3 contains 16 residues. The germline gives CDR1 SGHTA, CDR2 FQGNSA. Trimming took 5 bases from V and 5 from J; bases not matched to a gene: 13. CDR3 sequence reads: CASSQSAGPTGDTQYF. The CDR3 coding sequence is TGTGCCAGCAGCCAGTCAGCGGGACCCACAGGAGATACGCAGTATTTT. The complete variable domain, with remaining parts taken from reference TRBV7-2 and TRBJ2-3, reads GAGVSQSPSNKVTEKGKDVELRCDPISGHTALYWYRQSLGQGLEFLIYFQGNSAPDKSGLPSDRFSAERTGGSVSTLTIQRTQQEDSAVYLCASSQSAGPTGDTQYFGPGTRLTVL.

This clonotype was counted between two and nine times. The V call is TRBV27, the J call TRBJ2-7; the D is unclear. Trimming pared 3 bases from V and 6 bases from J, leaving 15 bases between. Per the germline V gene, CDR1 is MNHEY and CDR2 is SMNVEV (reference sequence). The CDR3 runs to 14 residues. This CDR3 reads CASSLKGSAVEQYF. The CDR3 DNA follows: TGTGCCAGCAGTTTGAAAGGGTCAGCAGTCGAGCAGTACTTC.

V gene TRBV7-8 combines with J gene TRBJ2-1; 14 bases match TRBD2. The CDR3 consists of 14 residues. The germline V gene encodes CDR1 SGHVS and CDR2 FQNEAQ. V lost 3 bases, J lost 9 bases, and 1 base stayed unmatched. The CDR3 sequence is CASSFGTSGGEQFF. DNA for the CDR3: TGTGCCAGCAGCTTCGGGACTAGCGGGGGTGAGCAGTTCTTC.

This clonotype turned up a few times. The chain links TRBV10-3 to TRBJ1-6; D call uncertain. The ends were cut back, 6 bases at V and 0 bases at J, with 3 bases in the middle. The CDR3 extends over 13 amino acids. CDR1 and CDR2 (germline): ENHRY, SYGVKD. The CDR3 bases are TGTGCCATCAGGAGCTCCTATAATTCACCCCTCCACTTT. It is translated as CAIRSSYNSPLHF.

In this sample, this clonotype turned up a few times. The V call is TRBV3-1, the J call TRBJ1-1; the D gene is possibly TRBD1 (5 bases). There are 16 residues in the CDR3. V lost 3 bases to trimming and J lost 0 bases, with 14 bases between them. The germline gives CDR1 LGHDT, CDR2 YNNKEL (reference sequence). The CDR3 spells CASSQTRQILNTEAFF. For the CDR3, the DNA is TGTGCCAGCAGCCAGACCCGACAGATTTTGAACACTGAAGCTTTCTTT.

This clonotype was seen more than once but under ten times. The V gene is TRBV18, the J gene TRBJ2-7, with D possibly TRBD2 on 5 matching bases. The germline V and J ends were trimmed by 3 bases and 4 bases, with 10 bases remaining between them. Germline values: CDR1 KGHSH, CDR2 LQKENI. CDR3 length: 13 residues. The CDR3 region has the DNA TGTGCCAGCTCACCGAGGGCCCTATACGAGCAGTACTTC. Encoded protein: CASSPRALYEQYF.

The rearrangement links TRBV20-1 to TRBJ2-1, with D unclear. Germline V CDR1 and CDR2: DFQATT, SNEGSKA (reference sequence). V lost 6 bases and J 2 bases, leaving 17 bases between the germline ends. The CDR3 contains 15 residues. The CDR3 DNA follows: TGCAGTGCAAACCCCTCAGTAAGCGCCTACAATGAGCAGTTCTTC. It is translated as CSANPSVSAYNEQFF.

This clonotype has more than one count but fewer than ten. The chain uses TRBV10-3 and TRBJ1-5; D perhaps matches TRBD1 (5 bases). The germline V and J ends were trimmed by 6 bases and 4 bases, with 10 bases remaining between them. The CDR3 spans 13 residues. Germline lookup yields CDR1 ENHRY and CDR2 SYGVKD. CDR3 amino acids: CAIRPGPNQPQHF. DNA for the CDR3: TGTGCCATCAGGCCGGGGCCTAATCAGCCCCAGCATTTT.

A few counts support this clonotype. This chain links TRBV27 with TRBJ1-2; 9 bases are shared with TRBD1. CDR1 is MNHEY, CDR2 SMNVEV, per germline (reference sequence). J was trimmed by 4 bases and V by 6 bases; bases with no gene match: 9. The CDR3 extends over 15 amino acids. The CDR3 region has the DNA TGTGCCAGCAGGCCAGGGGACAGGGAGGGCTATGGCTACACCTTC. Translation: CASRPGDREGYGYTF.

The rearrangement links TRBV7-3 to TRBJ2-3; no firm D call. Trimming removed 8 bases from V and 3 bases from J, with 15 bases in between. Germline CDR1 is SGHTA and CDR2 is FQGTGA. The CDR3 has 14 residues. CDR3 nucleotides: TGTGCCAGCGGCCGCCTCCTTCGAACAGATACGCAGTATTTT. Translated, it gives CASGRLLRTDTQYF.

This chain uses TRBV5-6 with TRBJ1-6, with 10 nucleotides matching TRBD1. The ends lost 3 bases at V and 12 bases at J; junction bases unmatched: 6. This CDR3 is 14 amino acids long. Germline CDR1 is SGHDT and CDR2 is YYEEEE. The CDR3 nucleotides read TGTGCCAGCAGCTGGAGGGGACAGGGGTTACCCCTCCACTTT. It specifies CASSWRGQGLPLHF.

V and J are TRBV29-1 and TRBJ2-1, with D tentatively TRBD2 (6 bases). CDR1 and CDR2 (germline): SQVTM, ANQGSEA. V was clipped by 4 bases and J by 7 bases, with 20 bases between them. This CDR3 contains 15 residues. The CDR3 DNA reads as TGCAGCGTTGCAGCAATGGGGGGACTGGATAATGAGCAGTTCTTC. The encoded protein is CSVAAMGGLDNEQFF.

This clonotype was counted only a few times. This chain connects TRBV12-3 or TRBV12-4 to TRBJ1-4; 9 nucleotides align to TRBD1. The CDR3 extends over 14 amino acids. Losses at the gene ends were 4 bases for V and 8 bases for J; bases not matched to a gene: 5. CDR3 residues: CASSWGQGDEKLFF. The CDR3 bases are TGTGCCAGCAGTTGGGGACAGGGCGACGAAAAACTGTTTTTT.

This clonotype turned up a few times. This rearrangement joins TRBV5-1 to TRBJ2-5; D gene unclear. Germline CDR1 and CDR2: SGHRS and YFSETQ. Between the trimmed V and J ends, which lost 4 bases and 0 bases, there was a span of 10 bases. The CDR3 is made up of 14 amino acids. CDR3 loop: CASSTGQYQETQYF. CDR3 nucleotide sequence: TGCGCCAGCAGCACGGGCCAGTACCAAGAGACCCAGTACTTC.

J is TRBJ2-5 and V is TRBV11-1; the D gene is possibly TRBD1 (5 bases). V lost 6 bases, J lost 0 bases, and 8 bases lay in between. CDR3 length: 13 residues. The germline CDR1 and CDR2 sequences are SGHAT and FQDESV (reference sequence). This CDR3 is CASRTVNQETQYF. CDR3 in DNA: TGTGCCAGCAGGACAGTGAACCAAGAGACCCAGTACTTC.

The CDR3: CSVEEVGLARDTQYF. CDR3 coding DNA: TGCAGCGTTGAAGAGGTGGGACTAGCTAGAGATACGCAGTATTTT. V and J are TRBV29-1 and TRBJ2-3; TRBD2 matches at 9 bases. The CDR3 loop spans 15 amino acids. V shed 0 bases, J shed 5 bases, and the junction held 6 bases outside the gene matches. Per the germline V gene, CDR1 is SQVTM and CDR2 is ANQGSEA.

The CDR3 protein is CASSSGSSSYNEQFF. The CDR3 nucleotides are TGTGCCAGCAGCTCAGGTTCGAGCTCCTACAATGAGCAGTTCTTC. The rearrangement links TRBV6-1 to TRBJ2-1, with D unclear. CDR3 length: 15 amino acids. With 6 bases removed from V and 0 bases from J, the gap between germline ends came to 12 bases. In germline, CDR1 is MNHNS, CDR2 SASEGT.

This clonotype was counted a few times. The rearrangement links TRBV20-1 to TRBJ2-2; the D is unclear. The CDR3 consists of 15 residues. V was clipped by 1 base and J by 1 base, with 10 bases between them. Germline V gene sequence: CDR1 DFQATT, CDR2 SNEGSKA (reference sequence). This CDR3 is CSARGGWGNTGELFF. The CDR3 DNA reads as TGCAGTGCTAGAGGAGGCTGGGGGAACACCGGGGAGCTGTTTTTT.

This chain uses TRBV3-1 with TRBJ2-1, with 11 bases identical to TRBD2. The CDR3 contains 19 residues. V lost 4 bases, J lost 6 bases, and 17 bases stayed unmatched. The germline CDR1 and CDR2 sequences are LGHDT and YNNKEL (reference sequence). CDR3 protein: CASSLRPSNLAGGGNEQFF. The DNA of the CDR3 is TGTGCCAGCAGCCTCCGGCCAAGCAACCTAGCGGGAGGTGGCAATGAGCAGTTCTTC.

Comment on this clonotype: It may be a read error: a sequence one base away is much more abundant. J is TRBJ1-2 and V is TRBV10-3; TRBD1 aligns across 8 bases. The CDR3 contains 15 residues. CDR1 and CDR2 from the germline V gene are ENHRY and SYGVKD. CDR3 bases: TGTGCCATCAGTGAGCCCCGACAGGGGAACTATGGCTACAACTTC. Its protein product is CAISEPRQGNYGYNF.

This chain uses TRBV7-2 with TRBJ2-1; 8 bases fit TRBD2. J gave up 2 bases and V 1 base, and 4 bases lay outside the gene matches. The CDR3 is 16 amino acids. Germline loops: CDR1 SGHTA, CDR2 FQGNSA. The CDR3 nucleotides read TGTGCCAGCAGCTTAGGGGTAGCGGGACCCTACAATGAGCAGTTCTTC. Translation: CASSLGVAGPYNEQFF.